This T cell receptor (beta chain) was obtained from a study of T cells in Graves' hyperthyroidism and ophthalmopathy. TCR beta CDR3 regions were amplified from RNA. Researchers ran a first-round RT-PCR on the TCR CDR3 using the HTBI primer set. Using its own MiXCR run on the multiplex PCR reads, TCRdb lists one record per CDR3 protein. The sample lists around 620,000 distinct CDR3 sequences; around 15% were seen once. Trimming took 3 bases from V and 4 from J, leaving 15 bases between them. This CDR3 is built from 15 residues. Looked up from germline, CDR1 is MDHEN and CDR2 is SYDVKM. This clonotype was counted ten times or more.

This chain links TRBV28 with TRBJ2-5; D might be TRBD2 (5 bases). Sequenced input: blood. The sequence derives from a woman in her twenties or thirties with Graves' hyperthyroidism. CDR3 in DNA: TGTGCCAGCAGTTTGCCGGGAAGTAGGAGAGAGACCCAGTACTTC. It translates to CASSLPGSRRETQYF.